One TCR beta chain is described in this entry. What this receptor recognizes is not known. No quality values exist for individual bases; no much larger clone is one base distant. These data belong to a study of shared clonotypes between healthy human individuals (dated by TCRdb to about 2020). About the full investigation: A few men and a couple of women, aged 18 to 49 years, made up the cohort. For each donor, CD4 naive and CD4 memory were each run on three plates, CD8 naive on two plates, and CD8 memory on one plate. To estimate repertoire size and how much clonotypes are shared between individuals, the study performed deep sequencing of blood TCR repertoires from 4 to 6 healthy adults. To increase sequencing depth and limit assay-specific biases, different laboratories used diverse techniques to prepare libraries and sequence TCR repertoires. Each donor's leukapheresis produced roughly between about 0.8 and 10 billion PBMCs.

Using the deep immunoSEQ assay, multiplex PCR amplified TCR CDR3 regions from genomic DNA. For each cell subset, the extracted genomic DNA was distributed evenly across all wells of several immunoSEQ 96-well plates, and each plate served as one replicate. For sorted subsets, 200 to 250 ng of genomic DNA, equivalent to 25,000 to 35,000 T cell genomes, went into each replicate PCR. Purified libraries were quantified with a Qubit 3.0 fluorometer, sized on a Bioanalyzer 2100, and re-quantified with the KAPA Library Quantification kit. Every immunoSEQ 96-well plate was sequenced on a separate single-read 150-cycle Illumina NextSeq 550 flow cell. Per the source publication's procedure: Because only junctional sequences without quality scores were contained in the immunoSEQ output, filtering matching that applied to full-length reads could not be performed. To assign V/J genes and CDR3, sequences were annotated using PyIR, a Python wrapper for IgBLAST v1.9, with IMGT germline references. Reads were removed for weak V/J assignments (E-value above 1e-6), missing CDR3, stop codons, out-of-frame junctions, or ambiguous translated residues. V3J clonotypes were defined as sequences sharing the same inferred V gene, J gene, and CDR3 amino acid sequence. To compute the percentage overlap between repertoires, the number of shared unique clonotypes was divided by the size of the smaller repertoire. RTK rarefaction, the Chao1 estimator, and Recon v2.1 estimates of unobserved clonotypes were used to assess repertoire richness. For all TCRbeta clonotypes obtained by the gDNA method from a handful of donors, generation probabilities were computed with OLGA. Entries here come from immuneACCESS through TCRdb and include only in-frame sequences with V and J called. Some clones fail to appear in such tables; in the studies checked, an unresolved V gene covers under half of the shortfall, and the cause of the remainder is unknown. V and J calls and clone size are copied from that table; D and trimming were computed from the DNA. In this sample the table shows roughly 550,000 clones, 95% to 96% of which occur a single time. The leading ten clones occupy roughly 0.1% of the sample.

CD8 naive samples consisted of CD45RO-negative cells that were positively selected for CCR7, yielding a CD45RA+CCR7+ population without TemRA cells. The donors were healthy, HIV-negative adults with no recently reported acute infections or vaccinations. Every donor was a Caucasian adult living in Nashville, Tennessee, USA. Blood was collected by leukapheresis, and PBMCs were isolated by Ficoll-Histopaque density gradient centrifugation and then cryopreserved in liquid nitrogen vapor phase. Analytical flow cytometry was used to check the purity and quantity of every magnetically sorted T cell population. Genomic DNA was isolated from every sorted fraction and measured by UV absorbance on a Nanodrop 2000c. The CDR3 runs 15 residues from the cysteine to the phenylalanine. Only the CDR3 DNA stays, 45 bases, in frame from base 1. The V end loses 6 bases and the J end loses 7 bases, and a stretch of 22 bases separates them. CDR1 and CDR2 are drawn from the germline V gene: MDHEN, SYDVKM.

Study-level results and caveats: Incomplete sequencing was indicated by rarefaction of sorted-subset datasets, despite the large sequencing depth. Based on pairwise subsampling, the degree of clonotype sharing among donors was expected to be affected by sequencing depth. Across a handful of donors, around 5% of naive CD4, roughly 3.5% of naive CD8, approximately 2.5% of memory CD4, and approximately 0.42% of memory CD8 clonotypes were shared. The small number of donors limited the genetic and exposure-history diversity represented. Compared with non-shared clonotypes, the clonotypes found in all four sorted-subset donors had higher generation probabilities. Only blood was sampled, and tissue TCR repertoires likely differ from those in blood. Estimated clonotype richness was generally larger for naive than for memory subsets.

The clonotype comes from a woman aged 30 to 39 in good health. Sequenced input: naive CD8+ T cells sorted from blood. The cell subset or site label corresponds to: CD45RA+CCR7+. Rearrangement joined TRBV28 to TRBJ2-7; a tentative D call is TRBD1 (6 bases match). The CDR3 is CASRTGRGGWNEQYF. The DNA sequence is given as TGTGCCAGCAGGACGGGGAGAGGGGGATGGAATGAGCAGTACTTC.